The entry below gives a single T cell receptor beta chain sequence along with its context. The data originate from a study of blood T cell repertoires in COVID-19. In the study overall: T cells, B-cell-depleted T cells, or PBMCs supplied cDNA or gDNA.

The germline CDR1 and CDR2 sequences are KGHSY and FQNENV. V lost 1 base and J 5 bases, leaving 14 bases between the germline ends. The CDR3 is made up of 15 amino acids. Sequenced by immunoSEQ multiplex PCR; TCRdb stores in-frame clones only, minus some. The sample yields around 260,000 clones, approximately 92% seen once. V is TRBV16 and J is TRBJ1-1; possible D gene TRBD1, 5 bases. Sequencing was done on a sample of peripheral blood. This sequence originates from a person between 18 and 35 years old with COVID-19, enrolled during active disease. The DNA for the CDR3 is TGTGCCAGCAGCCAATTTGGTTCAGGGAGGACTGAAGCTTTCTTT. This gives the protein CASSQFGSGRTEAFF.